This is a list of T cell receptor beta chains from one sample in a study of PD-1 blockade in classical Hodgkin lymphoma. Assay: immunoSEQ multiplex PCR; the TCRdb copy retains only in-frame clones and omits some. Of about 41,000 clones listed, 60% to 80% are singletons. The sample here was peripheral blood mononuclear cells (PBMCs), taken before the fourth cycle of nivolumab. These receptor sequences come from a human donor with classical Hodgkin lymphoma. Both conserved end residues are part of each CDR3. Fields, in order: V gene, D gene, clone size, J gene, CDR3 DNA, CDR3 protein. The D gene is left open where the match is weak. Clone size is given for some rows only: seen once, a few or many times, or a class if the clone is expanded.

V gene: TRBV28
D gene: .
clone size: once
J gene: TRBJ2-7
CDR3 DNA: TGTGCCAGCAGTCCCCTACACTACGAGCAGTACTTC
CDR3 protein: CASSPLHYEQYF

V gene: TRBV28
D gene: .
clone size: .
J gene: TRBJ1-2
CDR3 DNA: TGTGCCAGCAGTTTATGGACGGCTCCCTATGGCTACACCTTC
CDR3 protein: CASSLWTAPYGYTF

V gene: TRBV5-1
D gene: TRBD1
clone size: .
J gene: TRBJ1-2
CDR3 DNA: TGCGCCAGCAGCAGAACAGGGGAGGGCTCTGGAGGCTACACCTTC
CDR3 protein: CASSRTGEGSGGYTF

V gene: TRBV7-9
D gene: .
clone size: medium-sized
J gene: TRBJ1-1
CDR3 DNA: TGTGCCAGCAGCAACAGCGCCCCGGGCACTGAAGCTTTCTTT
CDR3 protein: CASSNSAPGTEAFF

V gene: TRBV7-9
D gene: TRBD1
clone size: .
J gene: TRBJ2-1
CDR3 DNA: TGTGCCAGCAGCGAAACCTACCGGGACAGGGCGGGCTACAATGAGCAGTTCTTC
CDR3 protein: CASSETYRDRAGYNEQFF

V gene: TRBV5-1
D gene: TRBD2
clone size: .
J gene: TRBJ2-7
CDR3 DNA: TGCGCCAGCAGCGGATTCGAGACTAGCGGGGGGGCAAGAGAGCAGTACTTC
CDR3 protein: CASSGFETSGGAREQYF

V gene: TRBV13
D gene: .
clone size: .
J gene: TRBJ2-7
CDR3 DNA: TGTGCCAGCAGCTTAGGTGGTGCAGGCCAAACCTACGAGCAGTACTTC
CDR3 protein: CASSLGGAGQTYEQYF

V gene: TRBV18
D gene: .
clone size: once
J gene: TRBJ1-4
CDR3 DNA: TGTGCCAGCTCACCCGGAGCCTCAACTAATGAAAAACTGTTTTTT
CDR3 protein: CASSPGASTNEKLFF

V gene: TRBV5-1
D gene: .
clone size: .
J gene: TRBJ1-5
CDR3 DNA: TGCGCCAGCAGTCCGGGACTGAATCAGCCCCAGCATTTT
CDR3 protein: CASSPGLNQPQHF

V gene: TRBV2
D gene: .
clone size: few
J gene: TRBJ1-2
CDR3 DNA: TGTGCCAGAGACACCAGCTATGGCTACACCTTC
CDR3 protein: CARDTSYGYTF

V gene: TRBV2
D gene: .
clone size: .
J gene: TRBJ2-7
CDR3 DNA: TGTGCCAGCAGTGAACGTAGGGAGGCCTACGAGCAGTACTTC
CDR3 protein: CASSERREAYEQYF

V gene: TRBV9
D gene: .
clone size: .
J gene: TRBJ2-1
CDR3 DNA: TGTGCCAGCAGCAGCAGCCTAAAGGGGGTCGGATCCTACAATGAGCAGTTCTTC
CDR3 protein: CASSSSLKGVGSYNEQFF

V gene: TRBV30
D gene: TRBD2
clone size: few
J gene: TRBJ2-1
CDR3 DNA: TGTGCCTGGAGTGGACTAGCGGGGGGGCTGGATGAGCAGTTCTTC
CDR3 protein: CAWSGLAGGLDEQFF

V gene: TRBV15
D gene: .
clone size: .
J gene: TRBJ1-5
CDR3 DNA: TGTGCCACCAGCAGAGATAAGATGAGAGGGAATCAGCCCCAGCATTTT
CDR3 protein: CATSRDKMRGNQPQHF

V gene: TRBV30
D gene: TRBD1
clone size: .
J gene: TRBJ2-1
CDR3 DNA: TGTGCCTGGAATTACCGGGACAGGGGGTTCTTC
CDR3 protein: CAWNYRDRGFF

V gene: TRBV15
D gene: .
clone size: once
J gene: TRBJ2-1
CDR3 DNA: TGTGCCACCAGCAGAGATGTGACGGGGCAGTTCTTC
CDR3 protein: CATSRDVTGQFF

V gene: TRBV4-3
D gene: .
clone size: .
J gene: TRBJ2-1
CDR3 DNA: TGCGCCAGCAGCCAAGATATGGGCAGGCTGAATGAGCAGTTCTTC
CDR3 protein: CASSQDMGRLNEQFF

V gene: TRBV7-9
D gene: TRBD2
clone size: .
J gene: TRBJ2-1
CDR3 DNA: TGTGCCAGCAGCCCCCCGGGACTAGCGGTCGATGAGCAGTTCTTC
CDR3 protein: CASSPPGLAVDEQFF

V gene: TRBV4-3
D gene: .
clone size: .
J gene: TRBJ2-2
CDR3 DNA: TGCGCCAGCAGCCAAGGGACCGGGACCGCCACCGGGGAGCTGTTTTTT
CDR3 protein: CASSQGTGTATGELFF

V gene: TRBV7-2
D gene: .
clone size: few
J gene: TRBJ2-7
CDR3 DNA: TGTGCCAGCAGCTTAGCGGGGGCGGACTACGAGCAGTACTTC
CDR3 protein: CASSLAGADYEQYF

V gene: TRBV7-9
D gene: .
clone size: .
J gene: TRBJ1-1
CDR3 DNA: TGTGCCAGCAGCTTATCGCAGATTCGTGAAGCTTTCTTT
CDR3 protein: CASSLSQIREAFF

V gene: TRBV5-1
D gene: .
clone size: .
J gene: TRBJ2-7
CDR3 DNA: TGCGCCAGCAGCTTAACAGGAAGCGAGCAGTACTTC
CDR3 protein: CASSLTGSEQYF

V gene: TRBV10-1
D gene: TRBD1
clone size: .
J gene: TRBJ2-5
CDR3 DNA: TGCGCCAGCAGTGAGCACCCCGGGACAGGGGGCCAAGAGACCCAGTACTTC
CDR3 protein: CASSEHPGTGGQETQYF

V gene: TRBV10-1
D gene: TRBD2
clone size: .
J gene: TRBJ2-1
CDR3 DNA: TGCGCCAGCAGTGGCCTAGCGGGGGGATTCGGCGGTGAGCAGTTCTTC
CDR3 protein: CASSGLAGGFGGEQFF

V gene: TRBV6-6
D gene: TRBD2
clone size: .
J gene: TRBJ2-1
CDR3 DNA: TGTGCCAGCAGTCCCGGACTAGCGGGGTACGATGAGCAGTTCTTC
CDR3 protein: CASSPGLAGYDEQFF

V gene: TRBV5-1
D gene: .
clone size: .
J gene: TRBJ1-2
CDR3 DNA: TGCGCCAGCAGCTCAGGATATGGCTACACCTTC
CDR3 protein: CASSSGYGYTF

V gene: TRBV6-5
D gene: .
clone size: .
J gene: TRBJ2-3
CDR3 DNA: TGTGCCAGCACCCCGGGGAGCAGCACAGATACGCAGTATTTT
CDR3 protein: CASTPGSSTDTQYF

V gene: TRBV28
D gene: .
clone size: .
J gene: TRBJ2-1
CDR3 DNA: TGTGCCAGCAGTTTTTGGCAGGACCCCGTTAATGAGCAGTTCTTC
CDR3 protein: CASSFWQDPVNEQFF

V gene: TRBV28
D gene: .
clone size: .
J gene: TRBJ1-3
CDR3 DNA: TGTGCCAGCAGTTTAGGAAACACCATATATTTT
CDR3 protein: CASSLGNTIYF

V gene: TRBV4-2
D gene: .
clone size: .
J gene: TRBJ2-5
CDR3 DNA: TGTGCCAGCAGCCAATTTTTCGGAGAGACCCAGTACTTC
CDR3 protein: CASSQFFGETQYF

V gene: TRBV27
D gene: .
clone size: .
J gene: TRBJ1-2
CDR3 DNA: TGTGCCAGCAGTTTATCACCGGCCTATGGCTACACCTTC
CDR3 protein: CASSLSPAYGYTF

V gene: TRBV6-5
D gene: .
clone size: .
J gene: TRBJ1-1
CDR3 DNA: TGTGCCACGGGACCCTTGGGAGCGATTGAAGCTTTCTTT
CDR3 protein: CATGPLGAIEAFF

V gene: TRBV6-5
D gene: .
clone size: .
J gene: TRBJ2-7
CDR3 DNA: TGTGCCAGCAGTACTCGTACAGTATCCTACGAGCAGTACTTC
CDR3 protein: CASSTRTVSYEQYF

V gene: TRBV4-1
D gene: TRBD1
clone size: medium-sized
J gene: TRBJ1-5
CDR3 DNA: TGCGCCAGCAGCGCCAATCCGGGACAGGGGATCAATCAGCCCCAGCATTTT
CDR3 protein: CASSANPGQGINQPQHF

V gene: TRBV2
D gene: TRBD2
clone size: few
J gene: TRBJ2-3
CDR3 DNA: TGTGCCAGCAGTGAAGGGGGAACTAGCGGGGGCCCGACTGATACGCAGTATTTT
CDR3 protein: CASSEGGTSGGPTDTQYF

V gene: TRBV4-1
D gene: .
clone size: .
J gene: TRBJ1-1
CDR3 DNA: TGCGCCAGCAGCAATCGCAGGGCCCAGGGTGAAGCTTTCTTT
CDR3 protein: CASSNRRAQGEAFF

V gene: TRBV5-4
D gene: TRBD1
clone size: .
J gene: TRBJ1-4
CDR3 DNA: TGTGCCAGCAGCTTGGACGGGACAGGGGAGGAAAAACTGTTTTTT
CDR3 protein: CASSLDGTGEEKLFF

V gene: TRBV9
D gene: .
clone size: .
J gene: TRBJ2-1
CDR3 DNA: TGTGCCAGCAGCGAGCCCCGGTCGGAGCAGTTCTTC
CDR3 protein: CASSEPRSEQFF

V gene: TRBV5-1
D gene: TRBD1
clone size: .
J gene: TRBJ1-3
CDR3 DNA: TGCGCCAGCAGCTTGGGACAGGGGGCTGGAAACACCATATATTTT
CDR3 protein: CASSLGQGAGNTIYF

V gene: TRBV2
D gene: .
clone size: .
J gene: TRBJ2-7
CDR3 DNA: TGTGCCAGCAGTCCTCTTTACGAGCAGTACTTC
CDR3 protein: CASSPLYEQYF

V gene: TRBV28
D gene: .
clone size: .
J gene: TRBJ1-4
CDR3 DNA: TGTGCCAGCAGTTTAAGGACCGAGGTGCCGGAAAAACTGTTTTTT
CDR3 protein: CASSLRTEVPEKLFF

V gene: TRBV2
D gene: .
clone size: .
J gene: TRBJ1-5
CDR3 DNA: TGTGCCAGCAGTGGAGGAAATCAGCCCCAGCATTTT
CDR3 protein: CASSGGNQPQHF

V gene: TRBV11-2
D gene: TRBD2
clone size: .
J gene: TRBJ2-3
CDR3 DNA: TGTGCCAGCAGCACTGGGGGGGAGGGCACAGATACGCAGTATTTT
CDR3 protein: CASSTGGEGTDTQYF

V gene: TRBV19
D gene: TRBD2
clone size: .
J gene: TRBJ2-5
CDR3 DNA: TGTGCCAGTAGTACCCGAGATGGGAGGGTAGAGACCCAGTACTTC
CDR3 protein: CASSTRDGRVETQYF

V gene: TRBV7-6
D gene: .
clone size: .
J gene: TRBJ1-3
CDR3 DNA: TGTGCCAGCAGCGTCCTGAGCCCGGGGCACTCTGGAAACACCATATATTTT
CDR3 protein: CASSVLSPGHSGNTIYF

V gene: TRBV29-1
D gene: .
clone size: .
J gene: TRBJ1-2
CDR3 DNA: TGCAGCGTTCCCGACAGGCTCGAATATGGCTACACCTTC
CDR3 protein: CSVPDRLEYGYTF

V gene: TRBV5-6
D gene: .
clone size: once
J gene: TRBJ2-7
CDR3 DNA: TGTGCCAGCAGCTGGGGTGGCATCCGGGAGCAGTACTTC
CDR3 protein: CASSWGGIREQYF

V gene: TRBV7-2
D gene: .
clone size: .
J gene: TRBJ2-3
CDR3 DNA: TGTGCCAGCAGCGGAGCGGCGGGGGATACGCAGTATTTT
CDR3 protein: CASSGAAGDTQYF

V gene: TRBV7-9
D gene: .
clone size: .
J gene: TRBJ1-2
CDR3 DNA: TGTGCCAGCTCACGCCCGACGACAGTTTTTAACTATGGCTACACCTTC
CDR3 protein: CASSRPTTVFNYGYTF

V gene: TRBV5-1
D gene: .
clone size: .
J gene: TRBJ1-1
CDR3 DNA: TGCGCCAGCAGCTTGGGGCATACCGGCGGCGGCACTGAAGCTTTCTTT
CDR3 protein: CASSLGHTGGGTEAFF

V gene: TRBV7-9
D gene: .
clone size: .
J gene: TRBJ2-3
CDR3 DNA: TGTGCCAGCACCATTCCTAGCGAATCCCCAGATACGCAGTATTTT
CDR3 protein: CASTIPSESPDTQYF